The clone carrying this TCR beta chain was seen ten or more times. The data derive from a study of T cell repertoires in cytomegalovirus infection. TCRdb used MiXCR to reprocess the reads, holding one entry per CDR3 protein. This table holds 230,000 or so distinct CDR3 sequences, about 15% found once. This CDR3 region has 13 residues. V lost 6 bases to trimming and J lost 3 bases, with 12 bases between them. This receptor was identified in a human donor in good health (CMV status not recorded). Some clones in this sample may be carry-over from other donors' samples. The V and J genes are TRBV12-3 or TRBV12-4 and TRBJ2-7; D is unclear. Input material: CD8+ T cells from PBMCs. The CDR3 is CASSTSYYYEQYF. CDR3 nucleotide sequence: TGTGCCAGCAGCACCTCTTATTACTACGAGCAGTACTTC.